This TCR beta chain is from a study of T cell responses to AZD1222 COVID-19 vaccine. Per germline, CDR1 MDHEN and CDR2 SYDVKM. There are 14 residues in the CDR3. V shed 6 bases and J 1 base; nucleotides not matched to a gene: 3. With respect to this clone: Its antigen is undetermined.

Study-level findings and limits: Targeting of unmutated variant regions was reportedly seen in nearly half of spike-specific TCRs. A rise in Spike-specific TCR breadth and depth followed two AZD1222 doses.

Clones were sequenced by immunoSEQ multiplex PCR, and TCRdb holds only the in-frame ones, with some missing. The table includes approximately 68,000 clones, 88% detected once. This sequence originates from an adult in good health. This chain links TRBV28 with TRBJ1-3; 7 positions agree with TRBD1. The sample in question was peripheral blood, obtained on day 0 of AZD1222 vaccination. In DNA, the CDR3 is TGTGCCAGCAGATTGACAGGGTCTGGAAACACCATATATTTT. Translating gives CASRLTGSGNTIYF.